These 24 T cell receptor gamma chains were all obtained from the same sample, sequenced in a study of gamma-delta T cells after stem cell transplantation. TCRdb re-processed the RT-PCR reads using CATT. The data contain about 570 gamma-chain clones, 20% to 25% of them seen just once; the ten biggest clones take up approximately 70%. Source material: gamma-delta T cells. These receptors originate from a human donor. It is not recorded whose cells these are; they may come from a transplant donor.

As to this clone: This likely traces to a read error, being one base from a far larger clone. V and J are TRGV9 and TRGJP. CDR1 GITISATS and CDR2 ISYDGTV come from the germline V gene (reference sequence). This CDR3 contains 16 residues. CDR3 DNA sequence: TGTGCCTTGGGGGAGCCACAAGAGTTGGGCAAAAAAATCAAGGTATTT. This sequence encodes CALGEPQELGKKIKVF.

With regard to this clone: Being one base from a much bigger clone, this may be a read error. The gene calls are TRGV2 and TRGJ1 or TRGJ2. CDR1 is EGSNGY and CDR2 is YDSYNSKV in the germline V gene. There are 13 residues in the CDR3. With 0 bases clipped from V and 3 bases from J, the junction kept 2 bases outside the gene matches. DNA of the CDR3: TGTGCCACCTGGGACGGGCTTTATTATAAGAAACTCTTT. Translation: CATWDGLYYKKLF.

This clone was observed a handful of times. This chain uses TRGV9 with TRGJP. This CDR3 region has 16 residues. The germline CDR1 and CDR2 sequences are GITISATS and ISYDGTV (reference sequence). With 4 bases clipped from V and 4 bases from J, the junction kept 4 bases outside the gene matches. CDR3 residues: CALWDAQELGKKIKVF. CDR3 DNA: TGTGCCTTGTGGGACGCACAAGAGTTGGGCAAAAAAATCAAGGTATTT.

A note on this clone: This likely came from a read error, as a far larger clone is one base away. In DNA form, the CDR3 reads TGTGCCACCTGGGACAGGCCGAATCGGGCCGATAGTAGTGATCGGATCAAGACGTTT. This sequence encodes CATWDRPNRADSSDRIKTF. The rearrangement uses TRGV3 and TRGJP2. The CDR3 is made up of 19 amino acids. CDR1 and CDR2 (germline): VTNTFY, YDVSTARD (reference sequence).

This clone was observed a handful of times. V is TRGV2 and J is TRGJ1 or TRGJ2. After removal of 6 bases from V and 5 bases from J, the junction contained 4 bases not matched to a gene. The CDR3 totals 11 residues. Germline CDR1 is EGSNGY and CDR2 is YDSYNSKV. In DNA form, the CDR3 reads TGTGCCACCTGGAGTCATTATAAGAAACTCTTT. It is translated as CATWSHYKKLF.

With regard to this clone: Other DNA sequences of this sample code for an identical CDR3. This chain uses TRGV9 with TRGJP. The CDR3 spans 16 residues. The trim removed 2 bases at V and 4 bases at J, leaving 2 bases unmatched. Germline CDR1 GITISATS, CDR2 ISYDGTV (reference sequence). The CDR3 sequence: CALWEGQELGKKIKVF. CDR3 nucleotide sequence: TGTGCCTTGTGGGAGGGTCAAGAGTTGGGCAAAAAAATCAAGGTATTT.

Concerning this clone itself: A much bigger clone sits one base away, suggesting this may be a read error. This chain links TRGV9 with TRGJP. From germline, CDR1 is GITISATS and CDR2 ISYDGTV (reference sequence). The length of the CDR3 is 16 residues. CDR3 in amino acids: CALWEQQELGKKNKVF. CDR3 nucleotide sequence: TGTGCCTTGTGGGAGCAGCAAGAGTTGGGCAAAAAAAACAAGGTATTT.

With regard to this clone: A single base is all that separates this from a far larger clone, so a read error is likely. This chain links TRGV9 with TRGJ1 or TRGJ2. Germline loops: CDR1 GITISATS, CDR2 ISYDGTV (reference sequence). This CDR3 has 11 residues. CDR3 DNA: TGTGCCTCGTGGGCTTATTATAAGAAACTCTTT. This sequence encodes CASWAYYKKLF.

Regarding this clone: The same CDR3 arises from other DNA sequences in this sample as well. The rearrangement uses TRGV3 and TRGJ1 or TRGJ2. The ends lost 1 base at V and 4 bases at J; junction bases unmatched: 7. Germline V gene data show CDR1 as VTNTFY and CDR2 as YDVSTARD (reference sequence). This CDR3 region has 14 residues. CDR3 DNA sequence: TGTGCCACCTGGGACAGTCCACCCTATTATAAGAAACTCTTT. It codes for CATWDSPPYYKKLF.

Points on this clone: A read error may explain this, as a much larger clone is one base away. The chain is built from TRGV9 and TRGJP. This CDR3 contains 16 residues. Looked up from germline, CDR1 is GITISATS and CDR2 is ISYDGTV (reference sequence). The chain's CDR3 is CALWEVFELGKKNKVF. CDR3 nucleotide sequence: TGTGCCTTGTGGGAGGTGTTTGAGTTGGGCAAAAAAAACAAGGTATTT.

The rearrangement joins TRGV4 to TRGJ1 or TRGJ2. The length of the CDR3 is 14 residues. The J segment lost 4 bases and the V segment lost 0 bases, leaving 6 bases of the junction unmatched. Germline V gives CDR1 EGSTGY, CDR2 YDSYTSSV. The CDR3, as DNA: TGTGCCACCTGGGATGGGCCCGGCTATTATAAGAAACTCTTT. As protein: CATWDGPGYYKKLF.

This clone is categorized as large. The genes are TRGV8 and TRGJ1 or TRGJ2. CDR3 size: 13 residues. With 4 bases clipped from V and 0 bases from J, the junction kept 3 bases outside the gene matches. CDR1 and CDR2 from the germline V gene are VENAVY and YDSYNSRV. CDR3 loop: CATWEWNYYKKLF. The CDR3 DNA is TGTGCCACCTGGGAGTGGAATTATTATAAGAAACTCTTT.

A note on this clone: One base away lies a much larger clone, so this may be a sequencing read error. The chain has TRGV9 and TRGJP. CDR1 is GITISATS, CDR2 ISYDGTV, per germline (reference sequence). The CDR3 has 16 residues. CDR3 nucleotides: TGTGCCTTGTGGGAGGTGCCAGAGTTGGGCAAAAAAAGCAAGGTATTT. This codes for CALWEVPELGKKSKVF.

As concerns this clone: A far larger clone is one nucleotide away, so this likely arose from a read error. The sample carries other DNA sequences with the same CDR3. V is TRGV9 and J is TRGJP. This CDR3 has 16 residues. The germline gives CDR1 GITISATS, CDR2 ISYDGTV (reference sequence). The CDR3 coding sequence is TGCGCCTTGTGGGAGGTGCAAGAGTTGGGCAAAAAAATCAAGGTATTT. It codes for CALWEVQELGKKIKVF.

The V call is TRGV9, the J call TRGJ1 or TRGJ2. This CDR3 contains 11 residues. Per the germline V gene, CDR1 is GITISATS and CDR2 is ISYDGTV (reference sequence). CDR3: CAWGSYYKKLF. Written as DNA, the CDR3 is TGTGCATGGGGTTCTTATTATAAGAAACTCTTT.

In regard to this clone: Only one base separates this from a far larger clonotype, so it likely reflects a read error. Other DNA sequences within the sample encode an identical CDR3. V usage is TRGV9 and J usage is TRGJP. Germline-derived CDR1 and CDR2 are GITISATS and ISYDGTV (reference sequence). The CDR3 is 16 amino acids. As DNA, the CDR3 is TGTGCCTTGTGGGAGCCACAAGAGTTGGGCAAAAAAAACAAGGTATTT. It codes for CALWEPQELGKKNKVF.

This clone has only a few counts. At one end, the junction sequence differs from germline, possibly due to a read error. The chain has TRGV9 and TRGJP. This CDR3 has 19 amino acids. CDR1 is GITISATS, CDR2 ISYDGTV, per germline (reference sequence). In DNA, the CDR3 is TGTGCCTTGTGGGAGGTGCGAGTGGGGCAGGAGTTGGGCAAAAAAATCAAGGTATTT. Protein product: CALWEVRVGQELGKKIKVF.

There are a few counts of this clone. The CDR3 sequence is CATWDGPYYKKLF. The CDR3 DNA is TGTGCCACCTGGGATGGGCCCTATTATAAGAAACTCTTT. The chain carries TRGV4 and TRGJ1 or TRGJ2. The CDR3 sequence is 13 residues long. The ends lost 0 bases at V and 4 bases at J; junction bases unmatched: 3. Germline lookup yields CDR1 EGSTGY and CDR2 YDSYTSSV.

This clone was seen only a few times. A much larger clone lies one base from this, so it may be a read error. This chain links TRGV3 with TRGJ1 or TRGJ2. Germline assignment: CDR1 VTNTFY and CDR2 YDVSTARD (reference sequence). The junction had 4 bases not matched to a gene; V was cut back by 5 bases and J by 0 bases. The CDR3 runs to 13 residues. CDR3 region: CATWGSNYYKKLF. CDR3 nucleotide sequence: TGTGCCACCTGGGGCTCGAATTATTATAAGAAACTCTTT.

This clone is termed large. The chain is built from TRGV4 and TRGJP2. This CDR3 is 13 amino acids long. The V gene's germline CDR1 is EGSTGY and CDR2 YDSYTSSV. V lost 4 bases and J lost 2; bases outside the gene matches: 1. The CDR3, as DNA: TGTGCCACCTGGGAAAGTAGTGATTGGATCAAGACGTTT. Translated: CATWESSDWIKTF.

CDR3 DNA: TGTGCCTTGTGGGAGGTGCAGTCGCAAGAGTTGGGCAAAAAAATCAAGGTATTT. This gives the protein CALWEVQSQELGKKIKVF. The V call is TRGV9, the J call TRGJP. After removal of 0 bases from V and 3 bases from J, the junction contained 5 bases not matched to a gene. CDR1 and CDR2 from the germline V gene are GITISATS and ISYDGTV (reference sequence). The CDR3 covers 18 residues.

This clone appeared a few times. The chain recombines TRGV9 with TRGJP. CDR1 is GITISATS and CDR2 is ISYDGTV in the germline V gene (reference sequence). The CDR3 runs 16 residues. Germline trimming cut 3 bases from V and 6 bases from J; bases unmatched to any gene: 5. The CDR3 DNA sequence: TGTGCCTTGTGGGAGTCTGCAGAGTTGGGCAAAAAAATCAAGGTATTT. Its translation: CALWESAELGKKIKVF.

The rearrangement uses TRGV9 and TRGJP. CDR3 size: 16 residues. Germline assignment: CDR1 GITISATS and CDR2 ISYDGTV (reference sequence). V dropped 5 bases and J dropped 6; count of bases not matched to a gene: 7. CDR3 DNA sequence: TGTGCCTTGTGGGGAGTTCGAGAGTTGGGCAAAAAAATCAAGGTATTT. Protein sequence: CALWGVRELGKKIKVF.

This clone qualifies as large. This CDR3 is also generated by other DNA sequences in the sample. The chain combines TRGV9 with TRGJP. V was clipped by 0 bases and J by 7 bases; unmatched bases: 3. Germline CDR1 and CDR2: GITISATS and ISYDGTV (reference sequence). The CDR3 is 16 amino acids. DNA for the CDR3: TGTGCCTTGTGGGAGGTGGAGGAGTTGGGCAAAAAAATCAAGGTATTT. Translated, it gives CALWEVEELGKKIKVF.